The rows below give T cell receptor beta chains drawn from one sample of a study of control samples from healthy donors and cancer patients. Generated by immunoSEQ multiplex PCR, the TCRdb table keeps only in-frame clones and is missing some. The sample shows approximately 150,000 clones, around 90% of them seen only once. The material sequenced was blood. These receptors all come from a woman aged 40-49 years in good health. Each CDR3 is given with its conserved first and last residue. Fields, in order: V gene, J gene, clone size, CDR3 protein. For some rows the clone size is stated as once, few or many, or as a class when expanded; others skip it.

>TRBV5-1|TRBJ1-4|-
CASSISQGNEKLFF
>TRBV27|TRBJ2-5|once
CASRKNGNPQETQYF
>TRBV13|TRBJ2-7|-
CASSLPQDGSYEQYF
>TRBV5-1|TRBJ2-5|-
CASSKLPPGQRETQYF
>TRBV6-1|TRBJ2-5|-
CASSEGARVETQYF
>TRBV5-1|TRBJ1-2|once
CASSQRGGDGYTF
>TRBV19|TRBJ1-1|-
CASSTRTGGADTEAFF
>TRBV5-6|TRBJ2-7|-
CASTRGLGEQYF
>TRBV18|TRBJ1-1|-
CASSLSENTEAFF
>TRBV7-6|TRBJ2-7|-
CASSLEGWQFYEQYF
>TRBV7-9|TRBJ1-2|-
CASSPIDRVGYTF
>TRBV11-2|TRBJ2-5|-
CASSEYQETQYF
>TRBV27|TRBJ1-6|-
CASRQDGNNSPLHF
>TRBV2|TRBJ1-4|-
CASSVRQTNEKLFF
>TRBV7-2|TRBJ2-5|-
CASSWDREETQYF
>TRBV10-3|TRBJ1-1|few
CASKTDTEAFF
>TRBV9|TRBJ2-7|-
CASSVVGQGSEQYF